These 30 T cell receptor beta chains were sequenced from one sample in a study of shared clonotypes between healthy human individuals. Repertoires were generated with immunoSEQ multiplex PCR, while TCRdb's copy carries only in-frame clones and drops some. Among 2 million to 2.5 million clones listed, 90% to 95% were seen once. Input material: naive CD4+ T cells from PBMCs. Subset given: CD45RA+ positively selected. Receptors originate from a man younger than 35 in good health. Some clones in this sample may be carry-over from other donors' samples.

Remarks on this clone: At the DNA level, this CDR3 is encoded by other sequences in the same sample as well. The CDR3 nucleotides are TGCGCCAGCAGCTTACCGGGACTAGCGGGAGCATACAATGAGCAGTTCTTC. It specifies CASSLPGLAGAYNEQFF. This chain joins TRBV5-1 and TRBJ2-1; 14 nucleotides align to TRBD2. This CDR3 comprises 17 residues. Germline CDR1 is SGHRS and CDR2 is YFSETQ. The junction had 5 bases not matched to a gene; V was cut back by 2 bases and J by 4 bases.

The CDR3 here is CASSLGVASGSREQFF. Here the CDR3 DNA reads TGTGCCAGCAGCTTAGGCGTGGCTAGCGGGAGCCGTGAGCAGTTCTTC. The chain carries TRBV7-9 and TRBJ2-1, with 10 nucleotides matching TRBD2. Looked up from germline, CDR1 is SEHNR and CDR2 is FQNEAQ (reference sequence). Unmatched junction bases numbered 9, after V lost 1 base and J lost 9 bases. CDR3 length equals 16 residues.

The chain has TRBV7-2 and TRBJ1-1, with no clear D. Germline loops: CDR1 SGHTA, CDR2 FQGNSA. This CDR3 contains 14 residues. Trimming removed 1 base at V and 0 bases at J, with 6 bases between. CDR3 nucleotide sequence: TGTGCCAGCAGCTTAGGCTTAGTGAACACTGAAGCTTTCTTT. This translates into CASSLGLVNTEAFF.

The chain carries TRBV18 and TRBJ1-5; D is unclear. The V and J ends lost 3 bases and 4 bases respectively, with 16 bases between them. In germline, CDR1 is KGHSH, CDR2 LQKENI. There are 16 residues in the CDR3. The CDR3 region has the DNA TGTGCCAGCTCACCTGGAGAGGGAAGTCGAAATCAGCCCCAGCATTTT. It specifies CASSPGEGSRNQPQHF.

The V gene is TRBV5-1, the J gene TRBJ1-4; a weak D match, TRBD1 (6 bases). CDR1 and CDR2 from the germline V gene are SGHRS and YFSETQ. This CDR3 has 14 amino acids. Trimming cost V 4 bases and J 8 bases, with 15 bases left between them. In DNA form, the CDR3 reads TGCGCCAGCAGCCCGGGGGCGGGTTTGGAAAAACTGTTTTTT. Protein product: CASSPGAGLEKLFF.

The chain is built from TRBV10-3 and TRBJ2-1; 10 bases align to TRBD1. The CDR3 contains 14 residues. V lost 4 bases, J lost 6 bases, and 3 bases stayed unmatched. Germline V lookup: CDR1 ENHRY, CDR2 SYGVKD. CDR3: CAISGRDRGNEQFF. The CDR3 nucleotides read TGTGCCATCAGTGGAAGGGACAGGGGCAATGAGCAGTTCTTC.

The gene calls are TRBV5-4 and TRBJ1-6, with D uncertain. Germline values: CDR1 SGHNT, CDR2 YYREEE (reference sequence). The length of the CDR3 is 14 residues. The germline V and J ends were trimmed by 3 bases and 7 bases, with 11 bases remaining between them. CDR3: CASSYAGANSPLHF. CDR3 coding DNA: TGTGCCAGCAGCTATGCGGGAGCCAATTCACCCCTCCACTTT. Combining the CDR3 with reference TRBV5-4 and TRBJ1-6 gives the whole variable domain ETGVTQSPTHLIKTRGQQVTLRCSSQSGHNTVSWYQQALGQGPQFIFQYYREEENGRGNFPPRFSGLQFPNYSSELNVNALELDDSALYLCASSYAGANSPLHFGNGTRLTVT.

CDR3 amino acids: CASSTNWNSGGTGGYTF. DNA of the CDR3: TGTGCCAGCTCAACAAATTGGAATTCCGGAGGGACCGGCGGCTACACCTTC. The V gene is TRBV18, the J gene TRBJ1-2, with a tentative D call TRBD1 (5 bases). The V gene's germline CDR1 is KGHSH and CDR2 LQKENI. V was trimmed by 5 bases and J by 8 bases, leaving 27 bases between them. The CDR3 totals 17 residues. The whole variable domain, filled in from reference TRBV18 and TRBJ1-2, reads NAGVMQNPRHLVRRRGQEARLRCSPMKGHSHVYWYRQLPEEGLKFMVYLQKENIIDESGMPKERFSAEFPKEGPSILRIQQVVRGDSAAYFCASSTNWNSGGTGGYTFGSGTRLTVV.

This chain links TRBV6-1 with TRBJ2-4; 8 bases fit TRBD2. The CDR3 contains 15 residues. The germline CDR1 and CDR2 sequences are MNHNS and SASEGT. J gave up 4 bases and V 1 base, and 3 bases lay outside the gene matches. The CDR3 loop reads CASSEVSGTKNIQYF. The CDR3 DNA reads TGTGCCAGCAGTGAAGTTAGCGGGACTAAAAACATTCAGTACTTC.

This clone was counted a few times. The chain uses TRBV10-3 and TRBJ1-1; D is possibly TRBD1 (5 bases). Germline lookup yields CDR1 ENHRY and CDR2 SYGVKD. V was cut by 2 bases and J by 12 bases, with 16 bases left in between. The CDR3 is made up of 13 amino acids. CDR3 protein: CAISERGNPLTFF. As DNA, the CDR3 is TGTGCCATCAGTGAGAGGGGAAACCCTCTAACTTTCTTT.

The CDR3 nucleotides are TGCGCCAGCAGCTCTACTAATACCTACGAGCAGTACTTC. Translating it yields CASSSTNTYEQYF. This chain links TRBV5-1 with TRBJ2-7; D not resolved. The CDR3 has 13 residues. V lost 3 bases to trimming and J lost 2 bases, with 9 bases between them. Germline-derived CDR1 and CDR2 are SGHRS and YFSETQ.

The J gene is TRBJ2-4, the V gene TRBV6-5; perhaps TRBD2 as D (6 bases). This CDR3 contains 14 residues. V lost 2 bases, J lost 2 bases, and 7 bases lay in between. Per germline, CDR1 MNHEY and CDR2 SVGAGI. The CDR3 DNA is TGTGCCAGCAGTTACGGGGGGTCCAAAAACATTCAGTACTTC. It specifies CASSYGGSKNIQYF.

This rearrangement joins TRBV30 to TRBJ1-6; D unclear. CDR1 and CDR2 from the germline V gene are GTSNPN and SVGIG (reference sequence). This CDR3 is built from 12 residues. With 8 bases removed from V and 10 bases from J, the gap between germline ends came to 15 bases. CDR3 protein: CAASLGGSPLHF. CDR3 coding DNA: TGTGCCGCATCTTTGGGTGGGTCACCCCTCCACTTT. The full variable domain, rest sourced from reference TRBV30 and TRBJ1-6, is SQTIHQWPATLVQPVGSPLSLECTVEGTSNPNLYWYRQAAGRGLQLLFYSVGIGQISSEVPQNLSASRPQDRQFILSSKKLLLSDSGFYLCAASLGGSPLHFGNGTRLTVT.

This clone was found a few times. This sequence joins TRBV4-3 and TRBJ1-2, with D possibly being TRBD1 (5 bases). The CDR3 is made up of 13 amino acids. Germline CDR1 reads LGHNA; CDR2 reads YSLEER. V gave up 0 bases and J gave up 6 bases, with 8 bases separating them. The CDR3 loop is CASSQEMGDGYTF. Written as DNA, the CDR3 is TGCGCCAGCAGCCAAGAAATGGGGGATGGCTACACCTTC.

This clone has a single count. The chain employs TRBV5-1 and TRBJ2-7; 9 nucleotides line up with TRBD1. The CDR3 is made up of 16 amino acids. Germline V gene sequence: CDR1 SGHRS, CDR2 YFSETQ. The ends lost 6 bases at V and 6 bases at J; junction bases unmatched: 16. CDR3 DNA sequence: TGCGCCAGCAACTGGGCTAGGGACAGGGCCCCCTCCGAGCAGTACTTC. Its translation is CASNWARDRAPSEQYF.

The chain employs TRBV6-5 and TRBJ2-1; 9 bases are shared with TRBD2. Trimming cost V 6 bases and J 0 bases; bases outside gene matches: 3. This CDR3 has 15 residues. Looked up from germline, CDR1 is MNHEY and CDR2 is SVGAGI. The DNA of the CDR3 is TGTGCCAGCAGAAATAGCGGGAGCTCCTACAATGAGCAGTTCTTC. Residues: CASRNSGSSYNEQFF.

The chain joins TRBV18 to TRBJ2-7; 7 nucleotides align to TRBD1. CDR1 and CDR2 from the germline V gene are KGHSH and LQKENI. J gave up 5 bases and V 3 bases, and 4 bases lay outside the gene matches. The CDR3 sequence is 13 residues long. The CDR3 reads CASSPLTGNEQYF. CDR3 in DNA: TGTGCCAGCTCACCGCTGACAGGGAACGAGCAGTACTTC.

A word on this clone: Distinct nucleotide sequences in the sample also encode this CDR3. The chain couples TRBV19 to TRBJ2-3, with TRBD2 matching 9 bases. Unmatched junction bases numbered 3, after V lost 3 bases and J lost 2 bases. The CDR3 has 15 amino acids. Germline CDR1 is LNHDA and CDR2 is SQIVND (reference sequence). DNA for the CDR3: TGTGCCAGTAGTATGACTAGCGGAATCACAGATACGCAGTATTTT. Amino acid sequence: CASSMTSGITDTQYF.

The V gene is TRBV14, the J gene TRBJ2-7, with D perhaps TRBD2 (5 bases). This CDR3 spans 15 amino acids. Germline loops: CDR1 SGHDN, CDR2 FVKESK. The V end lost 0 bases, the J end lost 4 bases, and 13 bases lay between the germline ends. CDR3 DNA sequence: TGTGCCAGCAGCCAAGAAATCATTGGAGGTTACGAGCAGTACTTC. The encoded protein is CASSQEIIGGYEQYF.

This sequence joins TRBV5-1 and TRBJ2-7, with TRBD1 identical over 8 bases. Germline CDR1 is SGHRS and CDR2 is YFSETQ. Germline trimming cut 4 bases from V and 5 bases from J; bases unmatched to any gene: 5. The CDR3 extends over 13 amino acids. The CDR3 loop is CASSTGQVNEQYF. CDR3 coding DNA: TGCGCCAGCAGCACGGGACAGGTCAACGAGCAGTACTTC.

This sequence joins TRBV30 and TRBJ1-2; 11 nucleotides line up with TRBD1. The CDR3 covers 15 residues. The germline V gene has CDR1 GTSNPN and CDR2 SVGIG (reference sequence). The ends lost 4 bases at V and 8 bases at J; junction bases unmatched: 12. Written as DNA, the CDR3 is TGTGCCTGGACGAAGGACAGGGGGCTCCGGGACGGCTACACCTTC. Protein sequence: CAWTKDRGLRDGYTF.

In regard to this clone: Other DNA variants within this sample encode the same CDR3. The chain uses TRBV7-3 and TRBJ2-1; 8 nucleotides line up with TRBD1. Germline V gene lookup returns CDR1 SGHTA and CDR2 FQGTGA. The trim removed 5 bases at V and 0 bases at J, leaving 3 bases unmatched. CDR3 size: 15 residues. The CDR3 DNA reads TGTGCCAGCAGCAGTACAGGGGGCTCCTACAATGAGCAGTTCTTC. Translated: CASSSTGGSYNEQFF.

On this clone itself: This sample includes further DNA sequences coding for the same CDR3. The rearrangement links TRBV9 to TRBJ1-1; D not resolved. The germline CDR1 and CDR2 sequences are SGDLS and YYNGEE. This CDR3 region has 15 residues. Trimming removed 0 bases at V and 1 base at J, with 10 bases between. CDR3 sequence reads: CASSVEPGRNTEAFF. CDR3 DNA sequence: TGTGCCAGCAGCGTAGAACCCGGGAGGAACACTGAAGCTTTCTTT.

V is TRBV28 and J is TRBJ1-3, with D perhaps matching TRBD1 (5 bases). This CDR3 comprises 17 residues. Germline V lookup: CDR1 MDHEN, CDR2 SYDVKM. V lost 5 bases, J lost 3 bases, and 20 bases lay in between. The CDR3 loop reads CASSTQYGSQGGNTIYF. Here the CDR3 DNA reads TGTGCCAGCAGTACCCAGTATGGATCCCAGGGTGGAAACACCATATATTTT.

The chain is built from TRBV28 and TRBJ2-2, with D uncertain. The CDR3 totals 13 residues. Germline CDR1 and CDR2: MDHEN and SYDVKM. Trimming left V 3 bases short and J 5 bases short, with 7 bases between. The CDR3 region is CASSFASTGELFF. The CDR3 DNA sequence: TGTGCCAGCAGTTTCGCCTCGACCGGGGAGCTGTTTTTT.

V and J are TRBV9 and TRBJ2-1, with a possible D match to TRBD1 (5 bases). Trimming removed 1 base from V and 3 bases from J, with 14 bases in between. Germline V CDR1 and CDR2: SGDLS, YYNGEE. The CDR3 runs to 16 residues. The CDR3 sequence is CASSVKSLGHYNEQFF. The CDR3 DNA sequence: TGTGCCAGCAGCGTAAAATCCCTAGGACACTACAATGAGCAGTTCTTC.

DNA of the CDR3: TGTGCCAGCAGCTTAAGGGCGGGAGTCCCATACAATGAGCAGTTCTTC. Translated: CASSLRAGVPYNEQFF. This chain uses TRBV11-2 with TRBJ2-1, with TRBD2 matching 7 bases. In germline, CDR1 is SGHAT, CDR2 FQNNGV. The V segment lost 2 bases and the J segment 4 bases; nucleotides outside the gene matches: 8. The CDR3 runs to 16 residues.

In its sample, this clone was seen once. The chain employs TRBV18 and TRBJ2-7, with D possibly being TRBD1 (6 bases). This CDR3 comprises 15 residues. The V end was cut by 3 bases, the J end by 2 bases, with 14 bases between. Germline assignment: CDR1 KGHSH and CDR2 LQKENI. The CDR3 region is CASSPIQGEAYEQYF. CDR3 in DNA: TGTGCCAGCTCACCCATACAGGGAGAAGCCTACGAGCAGTACTTC. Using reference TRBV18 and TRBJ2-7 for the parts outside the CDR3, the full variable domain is NAGVMQNPRHLVRRRGQEARLRCSPMKGHSHVYWYRQLPEEGLKFMVYLQKENIIDESGMPKERFSAEFPKEGPSILRIQQVVRGDSAAYFCASSPIQGEAYEQYFGPGTRLTVT.

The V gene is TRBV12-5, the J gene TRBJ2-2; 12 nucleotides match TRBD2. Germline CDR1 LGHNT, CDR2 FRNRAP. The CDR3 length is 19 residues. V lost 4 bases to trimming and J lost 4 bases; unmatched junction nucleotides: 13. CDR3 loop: CASGSTSGSESDSTGELFF. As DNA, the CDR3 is TGTGCTAGTGGTTCGACTAGCGGGAGTGAAAGTGATAGCACCGGGGAGCTGTTTTTT.

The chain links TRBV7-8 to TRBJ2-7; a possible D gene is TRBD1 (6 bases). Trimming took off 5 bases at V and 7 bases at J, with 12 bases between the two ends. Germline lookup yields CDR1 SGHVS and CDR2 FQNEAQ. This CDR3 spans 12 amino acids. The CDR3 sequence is CASSLGTSEQYF. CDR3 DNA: TGTGCCAGCAGCCTCGGGACATCTGAGCAGTACTTC.